The 23 T cell receptor beta chains listed next were all sequenced from one sample in a study of technical replicates of blood from a few donors. The data were produced by immunoSEQ multiplex PCR, yet TCRdb's version contains in-frame clones alone and is incomplete. The sample contains over 55,000 clones, around 87% of which appear only once. What was sequenced was PBMCs. Source of these receptors: a human donor in good health. Some clones in this sample may be carry-over from other donors' samples.

This chain uses TRBV5-1 with TRBJ2-3; 10 nucleotides match TRBD2. The CDR3 loop spans 15 amino acids. CDR1 is SGHRS, CDR2 YFSETQ, per germline. The junction had 3 bases not matched to a gene; V was cut back by 3 bases and J by 2 bases. The CDR3 coding sequence is TGCGCCAGCAGCTACGGGACTAGCGCCACAGATACGCAGTATTTT. Translation: CASSYGTSATDTQYF.

CDR3: CASSEAPTSSYNEQFF. The CDR3 bases are TGTGCCAGCAGTGAGGCTCCCACCAGCTCCTACAATGAGCAGTTCTTC. The rearrangement joins TRBV6-4 to TRBJ2-1; D unclear. CDR3 length equals 16 residues. V was cut by 3 bases and J by 0 bases, with 12 bases left in between. Per germline, CDR1 MRHNA and CDR2 SNTAGT.

The V call is TRBV7-6, the J call TRBJ2-3; tentative D call: TRBD1 (6 bases). In germline, CDR1 is SGHVS, CDR2 FNYEAQ. The V and J ends lost 2 bases and 6 bases respectively, with 12 bases between them. The CDR3 is 14 residues long. The CDR3 spells CASSLKTGLDTQYF. As DNA, the CDR3 is TGTGCCAGCAGCTTAAAGACAGGTTTGGATACGCAGTATTTT.

The CDR3 region is CASSRGEGHQPQHF. In nucleotides, the CDR3 is TGTGCCAGCAGCCGAGGGGAGGGTCATCAGCCCCAGCATTTT. This chain joins TRBV4-2 and TRBJ1-5, with TRBD1 as a possible D gene (5 bases). Trimming pared 4 bases from V and 5 bases from J, leaving 12 bases between. CDR1 and CDR2 from the germline V gene are LGHNA and YNFKEQ. The CDR3 is 14 amino acids.

The rearrangement links TRBV4-1 to TRBJ1-2; a possible D gene is TRBD1 (5 bases). This CDR3 region has 14 residues. V lost 1 base, J lost 6 bases, and 12 bases lay in between. Germline V gene sequence: CDR1 MGHRA, CDR2 YSYEKL. For the CDR3, the DNA is TGCGCCAGCAGCCAAGTGGGGCGGGGTCATGGCTACACCTTC. Translated: CASSQVGRGHGYTF.

This rearrangement joins TRBV4-2 to TRBJ2-7, with D maybe TRBD2 (5 bases). The CDR3 covers 15 residues. CDR1 and CDR2 from the germline V gene are LGHNA and YNFKEQ. The V and J ends lost 1 base and 0 bases respectively, with 10 bases between them. The CDR3: CASSQGTSTSYEQYF. The CDR3 nucleotides read TGTGCCAGCAGCCAAGGGACTTCTACCTCCTACGAGCAGTACTTC.

The V gene is TRBV6-6, the J gene TRBJ2-3; 8 bases line up with TRBD1. Germline values: CDR1 MNHNY, CDR2 SVGAGI (reference sequence). The CDR3 extends over 14 amino acids. Losses at the gene ends were 5 bases for V and 2 bases for J; bases not matched to a gene: 3. In nucleotides, the CDR3 is TGTGCCAGCAGTGGACAGGGCTACACAGATACGCAGTATTTT. This sequence encodes CASSGQGYTDTQYF.

This chain connects TRBV6-5 to TRBJ2-1; TRBD2 aligns across 7 bases. V was pared by 2 bases and J by 8 bases, with 6 bases of the junction left unmatched. The CDR3 contains 14 residues. Germline V gene lookup returns CDR1 MNHEY and CDR2 SVGAGI. CDR3 sequence reads: CASSYLRGSYEQFF. The DNA for the CDR3 is TGTGCCAGCAGTTACCTTCGCGGGAGTTATGAGCAGTTCTTC.

The V gene is TRBV5-1, the J gene TRBJ2-3; tentatively, D is TRBD1 (5 bases). The length of the CDR3 is 15 residues. With 4 bases removed from V and 3 bases from J, the gap between germline ends came to 15 bases. The V gene's germline CDR1 is SGHRS and CDR2 YFSETQ. CDR3 coding DNA: TGCGCCAGCAGCCCAGGACAATCTGTGACAGATACGCAGTATTTT. It is translated as CASSPGQSVTDTQYF.

The rearrangement links TRBV6-1 to TRBJ1-3; TRBD1 might be the D (5 bases). V shed 2 bases and J shed 9 bases, with 8 bases lying between them. The germline V gene encodes CDR1 MNHNS and CDR2 SASEGT. This CDR3 spans 12 amino acids. The DNA of the CDR3 is TGTGCCAGCAGTGAATGGGGGGTCACCATATATTTT. As protein: CASSEWGVTIYF.

There are a few counts of this clone. The rearrangement links TRBV29-1 to TRBJ1-1, with D maybe TRBD1 (5 bases). The V end was cut by 1 base, the J end by 6 bases, with 9 bases between. Germline CDR1 SQVTM, CDR2 ANQGSEA. The CDR3 sequence is 12 residues long. The DNA of the CDR3 is TGCAGCGTTGAAGGGGGGGGATCTGAAGCTTTCTTT. It is translated as CSVEGGGSEAFF.

This chain joins TRBV6-5 and TRBJ1-6; D is possibly TRBD1 (6 bases). This CDR3 region has 15 residues. CDR1 is MNHEY and CDR2 is SVGAGI in the germline V gene. Trimming took 2 bases from V and 4 from J, leaving 9 bases between them. The chain's CDR3 is CASSYTGQYNSPLHF. The CDR3 DNA reads TGTGCCAGCAGTTACACCGGACAGTATAATTCACCCCTCCACTTT.

The chain is built from TRBV4-1 and TRBJ1-4; D gene ambiguous. Trimming shortened V by 5 bases and J by 0 bases, and 10 bases separated the two germline ends. CDR1 and CDR2 from the germline V gene are MGHRA and YSYEKL. The CDR3 contains 15 residues. In DNA form, the CDR3 reads TGCGCCAGCAGCGTTCACAGAGCAACTAATGAAAAACTGTTTTTT. Translation: CASSVHRATNEKLFF.

This clone was observed a single time. The V and J genes are TRBV6-5 and TRBJ1-6; D unresolved. The CDR3 has 12 residues. Germline values: CDR1 MNHEY, CDR2 SVGAGI. With 5 bases removed from V and 10 bases from J, the gap between germline ends came to 9 bases. The CDR3 here is CASSTTRSPLHF. As DNA, the CDR3 is TGTGCCAGCAGTACGACAAGATCACCCCTCCACTTT.

The rearrangement uses TRBV5-6 and TRBJ1-1; D remains unclear. This CDR3 has 13 residues. Trimming shortened V by 0 bases and J by 8 bases, and 11 bases separated the two germline ends. Germline values: CDR1 SGHDT, CDR2 YYEEEE. CDR3 nucleotide sequence: TGTGCCAGCAGCTTGGAGGTGGGCGAGGAAGCTTTCTTT. This translates into CASSLEVGEEAFF.

CDR3 bases: TGTGCCAGCAGCCCCCGGTCGGGGAATCAGCCCCAGCATTTT. Its translation is CASSPRSGNQPQHF. The J gene is TRBJ1-5, the V gene TRBV7-2; no reliable D call. V lost 5 bases and J 4 bases, leaving 12 bases between the germline ends. CDR3 length equals 14 residues. Germline V gene lookup returns CDR1 SGHTA and CDR2 FQGNSA.

The chain has TRBV4-3 and TRBJ1-2; tentative D call: TRBD1 (6 bases). The germline V gene has CDR1 LGHNA and CDR2 YSLEER. The V gene lost 5 bases and the J gene lost 7 bases, with 17 bases spanning the gap. The CDR3 is made up of 14 amino acids. The CDR3 reads CASSERGGHAGYTF. The CDR3 DNA sequence: TGCGCCAGCAGCGAACGCGGGGGGCATGCTGGCTACACCTTC.

This clone appeared a single time. The rearrangement links TRBV2 to TRBJ1-5; maybe TRBD1 (6 bases). This CDR3 is built from 13 residues. Germline assignment: CDR1 SNHLY and CDR2 FYNNEI. V lost 5 bases and J 1 base, leaving 6 bases between the germline ends. In nucleotides, the CDR3 is TGTGCCAGCAGTACAGGGAGCAATCAGCCCCAGCATTTT. Encoded protein: CASSTGSNQPQHF.

The chain links TRBV21-1 to TRBJ2-1; the table's D call, TRBD2, has no DNA check behind it. TRBV21-1 is an annotated pseudogene. The CDR3 runs to 15 residues. CDR3: CASSNLAGGGGEQFF. In DNA, the CDR3 is TGTGCCAGCAGCAATCTAGCGGGGGGAGGAGGTGAGCAGTTCTTC.

The rearrangement uses TRBV28 and TRBJ1-1; possible D gene TRBD1, 6 bases. Trimming took off 1 base at V and 1 base at J, with 16 bases between the two ends. This CDR3 comprises 17 residues. In germline, CDR1 is MDHEN, CDR2 SYDVKM. In DNA form, the CDR3 reads TGTGCCAGCAGTTTATCCGTCAGGGGACAACCGAACACTGAAGCTTTCTTT. Its protein product is CASSLSVRGQPNTEAFF.

Note on this clone: At the DNA level, this CDR3 is encoded by other sequences in the same sample as well. The chain couples TRBV5-1 to TRBJ2-1; D is unclear. The CDR3 runs to 14 residues. V was pared by 4 bases and J by 4 bases, with 12 bases between. Germline CDR1 and CDR2: SGHRS and YFSETQ. The CDR3 DNA follows: TGCGCCAGCAGCCCAGCCGGCGGATACAATGAGCAGTTCTTC. Translation: CASSPAGGYNEQFF. Supplemented by reference TRBV5-1 and TRBJ2-1, the full variable domain reads KAGVTQTPRYLIKTRGQQVTLSCSPISGHRSVSWYQQTPGQGLQFLFEYFSETQRNKGNFPGRFSGRQFSNSRSEMNVSTLELGDSALYLCASSPAGGYNEQFFGPGTRLTVL.

V gene TRBV10-1 combines with J gene TRBJ2-4, with 10 bases aligning to TRBD2. V shed 9 bases and J 0 bases; nucleotides not matched to a gene: 5. The CDR3 is made up of 15 amino acids. The germline V gene encodes CDR1 WNHNN and CDR2 SYGVQD (reference sequence). CDR3 nucleotide sequence: TGCGCCAGGACCAGCGGGAGGGGAGCCAAAAACATTCAGTACTTC. It is translated as CARTSGRGAKNIQYF.

This chain connects TRBV21-1 to TRBJ2-3; whether TRBD2, the table's D call, matches the DNA was not checked. TRBV21-1 is a documented pseudogene. This CDR3 region has 12 residues. The CDR3 DNA reads TGTGCCAGCAGCACGAGAACAGATACGCAGTATTTT. As protein: CASSTRTDTQYF.